Following are 8 T cell receptor beta chains from one sample sequenced in a study of beta chain features in type 1 diabetes. Regarding the study as a whole: When Type 1 diabetes patients were examined, their TCRB CDR3s proved moderately but significantly shorter in all four CD4+ subsets.

Investigators reverse transcribed all isolated RNA, so they sequenced expressed TCRB transcripts. Only in-frame clones appear in the TCRdb table, and some are missing; sequencing was by immunoSEQ multiplex PCR. Among about 650,000 clones listed, 9.5% to 15% were seen once. Antigens of these TCRs are unknown. Sequencing used naive CD4+ T cells from blood. Receptors were obtained from a man aged 30-40 years with type 1 diabetes.

This sequence joins TRBV2 and TRBJ1-6, with 7 nucleotides matching TRBD1. The CDR3 contains 14 residues. Germline lookup yields CDR1 SNHLY and CDR2 FYNNEI. V was clipped by 8 bases and J by 8 bases; unmatched bases: 9. The CDR3, as DNA: TGTGCCAGCGCGACGACAGGGTCGGATTCACCCCTCCACTTT. This gives the protein CASATTGSDSPLHF.

This clone was counted a few times. The V gene is TRBV5-1, the J gene TRBJ2-7; D possibly corresponds to TRBD1 (5 bases). With 3 bases removed from V and 3 bases from J, the gap between germline ends came to 19 bases. Germline V lookup: CDR1 SGHRS, CDR2 YFSETQ. CDR3 length: 16 residues. CDR3 nucleotides: TGCGCCAGCAGCTCTGGGGCTGCAGAGGAGATCTACGAGCAGTACTTC. It specifies CASSSGAAEEIYEQYF.

The sample holds a few counts of this clone. The gene calls are TRBV5-1 and TRBJ2-5, with D possibly being TRBD1 (6 bases). This CDR3 has 16 amino acids. The germline V gene has CDR1 SGHRS and CDR2 YFSETQ. V was shortened by 0 bases and J by 5 bases, with 17 bases between the two germline ends. The CDR3 spells CASSLGPQGTVETQYF. The CDR3 DNA sequence: TGCGCCAGCAGCTTGGGCCCACAGGGCACTGTTGAGACCCAGTACTTC.

This sequence joins TRBV2 and TRBJ2-2; no firm D call. V shed 4 bases and J shed 6 bases, with 3 bases lying between them. This CDR3 has 11 amino acids. Germline CDR1 and CDR2: SNHLY and FYNNEI. The CDR3 bases are TGTGCCAGCAGTGCGGCCGGGGAGCTGTTTTTT. Its protein is CASSAAGELFF. Drawing the rest from reference TRBV2 and TRBJ2-2, the complete variable domain is EPEVTQTPSHQVTQMGQEVILRCVPISNHLYFYWYRQILGQKVEFLVSFYNNEISEKSEIFDDQFSVERPDGSNFTLKIRSTKLEDSAMYFCASSAAGELFFGEGSRLTVL.

This rearrangement joins TRBV6-6 to TRBJ2-1; no firm D call. Per germline, CDR1 MNHNY and CDR2 SVGAGI (reference sequence). Trimming removed 6 bases from V and 15 bases from J, with 18 bases in between. The CDR3 has 12 residues. The CDR3 bases are TGTGCCAGCAGACTTGAGGAGCTACATCCGTTCTTC. Translating gives CASRLEELHPFF.

This clone turned up a few times. The J gene is TRBJ2-3, the V gene TRBV29-1; 14 bases match TRBD2. CDR3 length: 16 residues. V dropped 6 bases and J dropped 2; count of bases not matched to a gene: 7. Germline lookup yields CDR1 SQVTM and CDR2 ANQGSEA. CDR3: CSVLPGLAGVTDTQYF. The CDR3 nucleotides are TGCAGCGTCCTGCCGGGACTAGCGGGGGTCACAGATACGCAGTATTTT.

A single count supports this clone. The chain carries TRBV2 and TRBJ2-3; D ambiguous. The CDR3 extends over 16 amino acids. Germline-derived CDR1 and CDR2 are SNHLY and FYNNEI. Between the trimmed V and J ends, which lost 7 bases and 2 bases, there was a span of 19 bases. CDR3 in amino acids: CASIKQHLTNTDTQYF. The CDR3 nucleotides are TGTGCCAGCATAAAACAGCACCTCACAAACACAGATACGCAGTATTTT.

The V call is TRBV7-2, the J call TRBJ2-3, with D possibly being TRBD2 (6 bases). The CDR3 length is 16 residues. V was pared by 4 bases and J by 3 bases, with 17 bases between. The germline CDR1 and CDR2 sequences are SGHTA and FQGNSA. CDR3 region: CASSSLTGSGTDTQYF. DNA for the CDR3: TGTGCCAGCAGCTCCCTCACTGGTAGCGGTACAGATACGCAGTATTTT.